The 28 T cell receptor beta chains given below trace back to one sample, sequenced in a study of OX40 agonist ivuxolimab in advanced cancers. Sequenced by immunoSEQ multiplex PCR; TCRdb stores in-frame clones only, minus some. The sample contains about 26,000 clones, 70% to 90% of which appear only once. The specimen comprised CD4+ or CD8+ T cells sorted from blood, sampled in a trial of the OX40 agonist ivuxolimab. The receptor set was obtained from an adult with an advanced solid tumor such as melanoma, head and neck, liver or kidney cancer.

This chain links TRBV13 with TRBJ2-5; no clear D. The V end lost 5 bases, the J end lost 7 bases, and 11 bases lay between the germline ends. Germline assignment: CDR1 PRHDT and CDR2 FYEKMQ (reference sequence). The CDR3 spans 12 residues. CDR3 amino acids: CASSQGRGTQYF. CDR3 sequence (DNA): TGTGCCAGCAGCCAAGGCCGCGGGACCCAGTACTTC. The full variable domain, its missing parts supplied by reference TRBV13 and TRBJ2-5, is AAGVIQSPRHLIKEKRETATLKCYPIPRHDTVYWYQQGPGQDPQFLISFYEKMQSDKGSIPDRFSAQQFSDYHSELNMSSLELGDSALYFCASSQGRGTQYFGPGTRLLVL.

This chain uses TRBV7-9 with TRBJ2-7, with D unclear. In germline, CDR1 is SEHNR, CDR2 FQNEAQ (reference sequence). The CDR3 has 15 residues. With 5 bases removed from V and 7 bases from J, the gap between germline ends came to 21 bases. CDR3 nucleotides: TGTGCCAGCAGCGGCTCCAGGACCCCAACGGGTGAGCAGTACTTC. It codes for CASSGSRTPTGEQYF.

The chain couples TRBV7-2 to TRBJ1-5; 7 bases line up with TRBD1. The CDR3 length is 15 residues. V lost 4 bases, J lost 6 bases, and 9 bases stayed unmatched. The V gene's germline CDR1 is SGHTA and CDR2 FQGNSA. CDR3 nucleotide sequence: TGTGCCAGCAGCTCCTCTACAGGGGCTGGTCAGCCCCAGCATTTT. Amino acid sequence: CASSSSTGAGQPQHF.

The J gene is TRBJ1-1, the V gene TRBV7-9, with D possibly TRBD1 on 5 matching bases. Germline CDR1 SEHNR, CDR2 FQNEAQ (reference sequence). This CDR3 region has 13 residues. The germline V and J ends were trimmed by 1 base and 8 bases, with 11 bases remaining between them. In nucleotides, the CDR3 is TGTGCCAGCAGCTTAGGGGGCGGCGGCGAAGCTTTCTTT. Translation: CASSLGGGGEAFF.

This chain joins TRBV6-5 and TRBJ2-3, with TRBD2 matching over 8 bases. V shed 2 bases and J 0 bases; nucleotides not matched to a gene: 4. The CDR3 runs 16 residues. Per the germline V gene, CDR1 is MNHEY and CDR2 is SVGAGI. The CDR3 nucleotides are TGTGCCAGCAGTTACGCGCTAGCGGGTAGCACAGATACGCAGTATTTT. It encodes CASSYALAGSTDTQYF.

This clone was seen just once. The chain recombines TRBV7-7 with TRBJ2-5; 8 nucleotides align to TRBD2. Germline V gene data show CDR1 as SSHAT and CDR2 as FNYEAQ (reference sequence). The CDR3 consists of 15 residues. After removal of 4 bases from V and 4 bases from J, the junction contained 8 bases not matched to a gene. The CDR3 DNA reads TGTGCCAGCAGCTCCCGGGGGGGAGGGCCAGAGACCCAGTACTTC. Protein sequence: CASSSRGGGPETQYF.

V is TRBV4-3 and J is TRBJ1-5, with D possibly being TRBD1 (5 bases). V lost 4 bases to trimming and J lost 3 bases, with 13 bases between them. There are 15 residues in the CDR3. Germline V gene data show CDR1 as LGHNA and CDR2 as YSLEER. CDR3 nucleotides: TGCGCCAGCAGCCTAAATGTAGGGGTCAATCAGCCCCAGCATTTT. Its protein is CASSLNVGVNQPQHF.

The chain is built from TRBV14 and TRBJ2-1; D is unresolved. Between the trimmed V and J ends, which lost 1 base and 3 bases, there was a span of 13 bases. Germline V gene lookup returns CDR1 SGHDN and CDR2 FVKESK. The CDR3 consists of 16 residues. The DNA for the CDR3 is TGTGCCAGCAGCCAAGTCTCACTTGGGAACTACAATGAGCAGTTCTTC. This encodes CASSQVSLGNYNEQFF.

The CDR3 sequence: CASSPWTGAYEQYF. In DNA, the CDR3 is TGTGCCAGTAGCCCCTGGACAGGAGCCTACGAGCAGTACTTC. J is TRBJ2-7 and V is TRBV19; TRBD1 matches at 7 bases. Germline assignment: CDR1 LNHDA and CDR2 SQIVND (reference sequence). This CDR3 comprises 14 residues. The V and J ends lost 6 bases and 2 bases, in that order; junction bases with no gene match: 7.

The J gene is TRBJ1-4, the V gene TRBV7-9; D is unresolved. The CDR3 has 12 residues. Germline V CDR1 and CDR2: SEHNR, FQNEAQ (reference sequence). Deletions cut 11 bases from V and 0 bases from J, with 7 bases between. As DNA, the CDR3 is TGTGCCGGACGTGCAACTAATGAAAAACTGTTTTTT. Its translation is CAGRATNEKLFF. The full variable domain, its missing parts supplied by reference TRBV7-9 and TRBJ1-4, is DTGVSQNPRHKITKRGQNVTFRCDPISEHNRLYWYRQTLGQGPEFLTYFQNEAQLEKSRLLSDRFSAERPKGSFSTLEIQRTEQGDSAMYLCAGRATNEKLFFGSGTQLSVL.

This rearrangement joins TRBV9 to TRBJ1-1; no clear D gene. The V end lost 3 bases, the J end lost 2 bases, and 20 bases lay between the germline ends. The germline V gene encodes CDR1 SGDLS and CDR2 YYNGEE. The CDR3 covers 17 residues. DNA of the CDR3: TGTGCCAGCAGCGCTGAGGAGGGAGCGGGCCGAAACACTGAAGCTTTCTTT. Its protein product is CASSAEEGAGRNTEAFF.

This sequence joins TRBV4-1 and TRBJ2-1; 10 bases are shared with TRBD2. The CDR3 has 15 residues. The V segment lost 1 base and the J segment 9 bases; nucleotides outside the gene matches: 6. Germline values: CDR1 MGHRA, CDR2 YSYEKL. CDR3 residues: CASSQGLIAGGEQFF. Here the CDR3 DNA reads TGCGCCAGCAGCCAAGGTTTAATAGCGGGAGGTGAGCAGTTCTTC.

CDR3: CASSFSGGAADTQYF. CDR3 sequence (DNA): TGTGCCAGCAGCTTTAGCGGGGGGGCAGCCGATACGCAGTATTTT. The chain couples TRBV7-2 to TRBJ2-3; 11 bases line up with TRBD2. This CDR3 is 15 amino acids long. Germline values: CDR1 SGHTA, CDR2 FQGNSA. V gave up 3 bases and J gave up 6 bases; unmatched junction bases: 5.

This clone is a singleton in its sample. The V gene is TRBV15, the J gene TRBJ2-1; 8 nucleotides line up with TRBD1. V lost 0 bases, J lost 7 bases, and 2 bases stayed unmatched. Germline CDR1 reads LNHNV; CDR2 reads YYDKDF (reference sequence). The CDR3 has 14 amino acids. CDR3 in amino acids: CATSRDDRGNEQFF. The CDR3 nucleotides are TGTGCCACCAGCAGAGACGACAGGGGAAATGAGCAGTTCTTC.

The chain combines TRBV7-9 with TRBJ1-2, with a tentative D call TRBD1 (5 bases). This CDR3 contains 15 residues. Trimming took 3 bases from V and 3 from J, leaving 14 bases between them. In germline, CDR1 is SEHNR, CDR2 FQNEAQ (reference sequence). The CDR3 sequence: CASSFGTFSYYGYTF. The CDR3 DNA is TGTGCCAGCAGCTTTGGGACCTTTTCCTACTATGGCTACACCTTC.

The V call is TRBV7-9, the J call TRBJ1-2; no clear D gene. Trimming cost V 1 base and J 1 base, with 7 bases left between them. The length of the CDR3 is 14 residues. The germline V gene has CDR1 SEHNR and CDR2 FQNEAQ (reference sequence). CDR3 in DNA: TGTGCCAGCAGCTTAGTAGGTGGTAACTATGGCTACACCTTC. Amino acid sequence: CASSLVGGNYGYTF. The variable domain in full, completed from reference TRBV7-9 and TRBJ1-2, reads DTGVSQNPRHKITKRGQNVTFRCDPISEHNRLYWYRQTLGQGPEFLTYFQNEAQLEKSRLLSDRFSAERPKGSFSTLEIQRTEQGDSAMYLCASSLVGGNYGYTFGSGTRLTVV.

This clone was picked up one time. This rearrangement joins TRBV5-6 to TRBJ1-5, with no clear D. V was shortened by 0 bases and J by 9 bases, with 1 base between the two germline ends. The CDR3 runs to 10 residues. Germline CDR1 SGHDT, CDR2 YYEEEE. This CDR3 is CASSLGPQHF. The CDR3 DNA reads as TGTGCCAGCAGCTTGGGGCCCCAGCATTTT.

This chain uses TRBV7-9 with TRBJ2-1, with 7 bases lining up with TRBD2. Germline CDR1 reads SEHNR; CDR2 reads FQNEAQ (reference sequence). This CDR3 spans 17 amino acids. J lost 0 bases, V lost 1 base, and 6 bases had no gene match. The CDR3 is CASSLGRGSASYNEQFF. The CDR3 DNA is TGTGCCAGCAGCTTAGGGCGCGGGAGTGCCTCCTACAATGAGCAGTTCTTC.

The chain is built from TRBV6-6 and TRBJ2-7, with 11 bases that match TRBD1. This CDR3 has 14 residues. Trimming removed 5 bases from V and 2 bases from J; junction bases left unmatched: 2. Germline V gene data show CDR1 as MNHNY and CDR2 as SVGAGI (reference sequence). The CDR3 protein is CASSLGQGAYEQYF. In DNA form, the CDR3 reads TGTGCCAGCAGTCTGGGACAGGGGGCCTACGAGCAGTACTTC.

This chain links TRBV7-9 with TRBJ2-1; D not certain. V lost 4 bases and J lost 5, with 3 bases in between. CDR3 length: 11 amino acids. The germline V gene has CDR1 SEHNR and CDR2 FQNEAQ (reference sequence). As DNA, the CDR3 is TGTGCCAGCAGCTATAACAATGAGCAGTTCTTC. Translation gives CASSYNNEQFF.

CDR3 DNA: TGTGCCAGTAGTACCAGGGACAAGTTCTTAGATACGCAGTATTTT. It encodes CASSTRDKFLDTQYF. This chain uses TRBV19 with TRBJ2-3, with D possibly matching TRBD1 (6 bases). The CDR3 covers 15 residues. Germline assignment: CDR1 LNHDA and CDR2 SQIVND (reference sequence). V lost 4 bases and J lost 5, with 16 bases in between.

This clone was seen once. The chain combines TRBV2 with TRBJ1-1, with 7 bases lining up with TRBD1. Germline V lookup: CDR1 SNHLY, CDR2 FYNNEI. The CDR3 is 12 residues long. J lost 12 bases, V lost 4 bases, and 8 bases had no gene match. The CDR3 DNA reads TGTGCCAGCAGTGGGGCCCGACAGGGAACTTTCTTT. Its protein product is CASSGARQGTFF.

The chain employs TRBV7-2 and TRBJ1-3; D ambiguous. Germline CDR1 and CDR2: SGHTA and FQGNSA. Trimming shortened V by 3 bases and J by 3 bases, and 0 bases separated the two germline ends. CDR3 length: 11 amino acids. The CDR3 sequence: CASSFGNTIYF. The CDR3 DNA sequence: TGTGCCAGCAGCTTTGGAAACACCATATATTTT.

The chain carries TRBV9 and TRBJ1-5; TRBD1 matches 7 bases. CDR1 SGDLS and CDR2 YYNGEE come from the germline V gene. Germline trimming cut 4 bases from V and 7 bases from J; bases unmatched to any gene: 8. The CDR3 is 14 residues long. For the CDR3, the DNA is TGTGCCAGCAGCCCCGGAGGAGGGGGCCAGCCCCAGCATTTT. It codes for CASSPGGGGQPQHF.

J is TRBJ2-4 and V is TRBV2; a weak D match, TRBD1 (5 bases). Trimming took off 7 bases at V and 0 bases at J, with 13 bases between the two ends. Germline loops: CDR1 SNHLY, CDR2 FYNNEI. CDR3 size: 15 residues. This CDR3 reads CASKHLTVAKNIQYF. CDR3 bases: TGTGCCAGCAAGCACCTGACAGTAGCCAAAAACATTCAGTACTTC.

V and J are TRBV19 and TRBJ2-1, with 9 bases that match TRBD2. The CDR3 extends over 14 amino acids. Germline loops: CDR1 LNHDA, CDR2 SQIVND (reference sequence). The ends lost 5 bases at V and 7 bases at J; junction bases unmatched: 6. The CDR3 nucleotides are TGTGCCAGTAGTTGGCGGGAGGGCCATAATGAGCAGTTCTTC. Protein product: CASSWREGHNEQFF.

The rearrangement links TRBV29-1 to TRBJ1-1; D perhaps matches TRBD1 (6 bases). Germline loops: CDR1 SQVTM, CDR2 ANQGSEA. Trimming cost V 3 bases and J 2 bases, with 10 bases left between them. The CDR3 consists of 13 residues. The CDR3, as DNA: TGCAGCGTTGAGGGGGGGCGAAACACTGAAGCTTTCTTT. This codes for CSVEGGRNTEAFF.

This clone has a handful of counts. V and J are TRBV4-3 and TRBJ2-1; D ambiguous. CDR1 and CDR2 (germline): LGHNA, YSLEER. The CDR3 runs 15 residues. The germline V and J ends were trimmed by 2 bases and 6 bases, with 14 bases remaining between them. DNA of the CDR3: TGCGCCAGCAGCCAAAGCGAGGAGTACACCAATGAGCAGTTCTTC. Its protein product is CASSQSEEYTNEQFF.